One and the same sample provided the 9 T cell receptor beta chains below, sequenced in a study of tumor-infiltrating lymphocytes in primary liver carcinoma. Starting material of 400 to 600 ng total RNA yielded TCR beta cDNA via a constant-region primer. Sequencing libraries for TCR beta derived from three nested multiplex PCR rounds that used slightly modified ARM-PCR. For roughly 11 cycles apiece, the opening two PCR rounds ran with TRBV1-TRBV30 forward primers and a C-beta reverse primer. TCRdb passed the multiplex PCR reads through MiXCR, listing each CDR3 protein once. The sample carries some 130,000 distinct CDR3 sequences, less than 75% recorded once. Bulk tissue was left unsorted, and RNA and DNA were co-extracted from roughly 20-30 mg of it. Sequenced material: tumor-adjacent normal liver tissue. The origin of the receptors is an older woman with primary liver carcinoma and hepatitis B virus infection.

This clonotype was observed at least ten times. The chain employs TRBV5-5 and TRBJ1-2; 8 bases agree with TRBD1. This CDR3 has 13 residues. With 4 bases clipped from V and 4 bases from J, the junction kept 3 bases outside the gene matches. Germline V gene lookup returns CDR1 SGHKS and CDR2 YYEKEE (reference sequence). The chain's CDR3 is CASSIQGGYGYTF. The CDR3 bases are TGTGCCAGCAGCATACAGGGGGGCTATGGCTACACCTTC.

This clonotype was seen repeatedly, ten times or more. This chain links TRBV29-1 with TRBJ2-2, with 8 bases that match TRBD2. The CDR3 is made up of 13 amino acids. V was pared by 7 bases and J by 5 bases, with 6 bases of the junction left unmatched. Germline V gives CDR1 SQVTM, CDR2 ANQGSEA. CDR3 sequence reads: CSAKRELTGELFF. In DNA, the CDR3 is TGCAGCGCAAAGCGGGAGCTTACCGGGGAGCTGTTTTTT.

Worth noting for this clonotype: A single base separates this from a much larger clone, so it may be a read error. The chain carries TRBV6-4 and TRBJ2-7; possible D gene TRBD1, 6 bases. From germline, CDR1 is MRHNA and CDR2 SNTAGT. This CDR3 comprises 15 residues. The V end was cut by 10 bases, the J end by 6 bases, with 25 bases between. The CDR3 region is CAKHNKGVKLGEQYF. Written as DNA, the CDR3 is TGTGCCAAACACAACAAGGGGGTCAAGCTCGGCGAGCAGTACTTC.

This clonotype was recorded a few times. It may be a read error: a sequence one base away is much more abundant. The V gene is TRBV5-1, the J gene TRBJ2-5; 7 bases match TRBD2. The junction had 10 bases not matched to a gene; V was cut back by 3 bases and J by 2 bases. The germline CDR1 and CDR2 sequences are SGHRS and YFSETQ. The CDR3 covers 16 residues. This CDR3 reads CASSWEGRRAQETQYF. The CDR3 nucleotides read TGCGCCAGCAGCTGGGAGGGGAGAAGGGCACAAGAGACCCAGTACTTC.

Comments on this clonotype: The junction departs from germline at one end; a sequencing error may be responsible. This chain connects TRBV30 to TRBJ2-2; 7 nucleotides align to TRBD1. The CDR3 contains 14 residues. In germline, CDR1 is GTSNPN, CDR2 SVGIG (reference sequence). CDR3 DNA sequence: TGTGCCTGGAGTGAAACAGGGGTGGCCGGGGAGATGTTTTTT. Translating gives CAWSETGVAGEMFF.

The chain recombines TRBV2 with TRBJ1-4, with D hard to call. V lost 8 bases to trimming and J lost 7 bases, with 20 bases between them. This CDR3 is built from 15 residues. Per the germline V gene, CDR1 is SNHLY and CDR2 is FYNNEI. The CDR3 reads CASHPLDWRGEKLFF. CDR3 nucleotides: TGTGCCAGCCACCCATTGGACTGGAGAGGTGAAAAACTGTTTTTT.

This clonotype has only a few counts. Since a much larger clone is just one base distant, this may be a read error. The chain uses TRBV30 and TRBJ2-7; possible D gene TRBD2, 7 bases. Per the germline V gene, CDR1 is GTSNPN and CDR2 is SVGIG (reference sequence). This CDR3 is 14 amino acids long. The CDR3 coding sequence is TGTGCCTGGAGTGTAGGGGGGGTGACATACGAGCATTACTTC. Its translation is CAWSVGGVTYEHYF.

Many counts were recorded for this clonotype. This chain uses TRBV7-3 with TRBJ2-3, with a possible D match to TRBD2 (5 bases). Trimming stripped 0 bases from V and 1 base from J, with 5 bases between. Germline CDR1 SGHTA, CDR2 FQGTGA. The length of the CDR3 is 14 residues. The DNA of the CDR3 is TGTGCCAGCAGCTTAACAGCGGGCACAGATACGCAGTATTTT. This translates into CASSLTAGTDTQYF.

Points on this clonotype: The junction departs from germline at one end; a sequencing error may be responsible. CDR3 nucleotides: TGCGCCAGCAGCCCAGGCATGCTACTAAGCGGGAGGGACATCCAGTACTTC. Its translation: CASSPGMLLSGRDIQYF. The V and J genes are TRBV11-2 and TRBJ2-4; 10 bases match TRBD2. CDR1 and CDR2 from the germline V gene are SGHAT and FQNNGV. The CDR3 is 17 amino acids.